The 20 T cell receptor beta chains below were found in one sample sequenced in a study of graft-versus-host responses after intestinal transplantation. Some clones are missing from TCRdb's copy, which holds only in-frame ones; the method was immunoSEQ multiplex PCR. The sample has roughly 14,000 clones, over 70% seen once. Intraepithelial and lamina propria lymphocytes were released after the graft tissue was processed. Sequenced material: ileum tissue, taken 14 days after transplant. Receptors originate from a human patient who received an intestinal transplant, so some T cells may come from the graft donor.

The chain carries TRBV18 and TRBJ2-3; D is unresolved. The CDR3 contains 13 residues. Germline V gene lookup returns CDR1 KGHSH and CDR2 LQKENI. Trimming took 4 bases from V and 6 from J, leaving 11 bases between them. The CDR3 DNA reads TGTGCCAGCTCACGAAGTCTGGTGGATACGCAGTATTTT. Its protein product is CASSRSLVDTQYF.

This chain connects TRBV10-3 to TRBJ2-1; 8 bases line up with TRBD1. The V segment lost 2 bases and the J segment 2 bases; nucleotides outside the gene matches: 5. CDR1 is ENHRY and CDR2 is SYGVKD in the germline V gene. This CDR3 has 16 amino acids. As DNA, the CDR3 is TGTGCCATCAGTGAGGCCCAGGACAGGGCCTACAATGAGCAGTTCTTC. Amino acids: CAISEAQDRAYNEQFF.

The chain uses TRBV29-1 and TRBJ2-3, with D perhaps TRBD2 (5 bases). The CDR3 spans 16 residues. CDR1 and CDR2 (germline): SQVTM, ANQGSEA. Trimming removed 1 base from V and 1 base from J, with 15 bases in between. The CDR3 DNA reads as TGCAGCGTTGAAGGGAGATACGGGGTGGGCACAGATACGCAGTATTTT. Protein sequence: CSVEGRYGVGTDTQYF.

The gene calls are TRBV6-1 and TRBJ1-5; possible D gene TRBD1, 5 bases. The CDR3 consists of 14 residues. V was clipped by 8 bases and J by 2 bases, with 13 bases between them. CDR1 is MNHNS, CDR2 SASEGT, per germline. The CDR3 spells CASRTQGGNQPQHF. In DNA form, the CDR3 reads TGTGCCAGCCGGACCCAGGGTGGCAATCAGCCCCAGCATTTT.

V usage is TRBV7-2 and J usage is TRBJ1-1, with D hard to call. Germline assignment: CDR1 SGHTA and CDR2 FQGNSA. V lost 0 bases and J 0 bases, leaving 11 bases between the germline ends. The CDR3 totals 16 residues. The DNA of the CDR3 is TGTGCCAGCAGCTTAGCTCGGGGATCGATGAACACTGAAGCTTTCTTT. This encodes CASSLARGSMNTEAFF.

V is TRBV5-1 and J is TRBJ1-4; maybe TRBD1 (6 bases). This CDR3 is 17 amino acids long. V dropped 1 base and J dropped 0 bases, with 13 bases sitting between them. Germline V gives CDR1 SGHRS, CDR2 YFSETQ. CDR3 sequence (DNA): TGCGCCAGCAGCTTGCATTGGGGGGCCCCAACTAATGAAAAACTGTTTTTT. This codes for CASSLHWGAPTNEKLFF.

V usage is TRBV7-9 and J usage is TRBJ2-5; D remains ambiguous. The end of the DNA aligns better with TRBJ2-7, so the J call may be wrong. The CDR3 sequence is 16 residues long. Looked up from germline, CDR1 is SEHNR and CDR2 is FQNEAQ (reference sequence). The DNA of the CDR3 is TGTGCCAGCAGCGAAAGGACGGCCGGTCAAGGCTACGAGCAGTACTTC. It specifies CASSERTAGQGYEQYF.

This chain connects TRBV28 to TRBJ2-7, with TRBD2 matching 7 bases. Per the germline V gene, CDR1 is MDHEN and CDR2 is SYDVKM. The trim removed 3 bases at V and 4 bases at J, leaving 3 bases unmatched. There are 13 residues in the CDR3. CDR3 DNA sequence: TGTGCCAGCAGTTTGCGCGGGAGTTACGAGCAGTACTTC. This encodes CASSLRGSYEQYF.

J is TRBJ1-2 and V is TRBV19, with 7 bases lining up with TRBD1. This CDR3 region has 17 residues. From germline, CDR1 is LNHDA and CDR2 SQIVND (reference sequence). The V and J ends lost 6 bases and 3 bases, in that order; junction bases with no gene match: 16. CDR3 residues: CASSHTLGQEVYYGYTF. CDR3 nucleotide sequence: TGTGCCAGTAGCCATACCCTCGGACAGGAGGTATACTATGGCTACACCTTC.

The chain couples TRBV29-1 to TRBJ1-2, with 8 positions matching TRBD1. Germline values: CDR1 SQVTM, CDR2 ANQGSEA. The CDR3 contains 15 residues. V lost 5 bases and J lost 4; bases outside the gene matches: 12. CDR3 sequence: CSVSTGAGGTYGYTF. The CDR3 region has the DNA TGCAGCGTTTCGACAGGGGCGGGTGGGACCTATGGCTACACCTTC.

This clone was observed once. J is TRBJ2-6 and V is TRBV5-1; maybe TRBD2 (6 bases). V dropped 5 bases and J dropped 0 bases, with 15 bases sitting between them. Germline loops: CDR1 SGHRS, CDR2 YFSETQ. This CDR3 has 17 residues. The CDR3 is CASSSEGVYSGANVLTF. In nucleotides, the CDR3 is TGCGCCAGCAGTTCGGAGGGAGTTTACTCTGGGGCCAACGTCCTGACTTTC.

The chain is built from TRBV19 and TRBJ1-1; possibly TRBD1 for D (5 bases). Germline V CDR1 and CDR2: LNHDA, SQIVND (reference sequence). This CDR3 is built from 14 residues. Trimming stripped 1 base from V and 4 bases from J, with 10 bases between. CDR3 sequence reads: CASSIVRGLTEAFF. Written as DNA, the CDR3 is TGTGCCAGTAGTATAGTTAGGGGCCTCACTGAAGCTTTCTTT.

This clone was counted once. This chain uses TRBV5-1 with TRBJ2-7, with D perhaps matching TRBD1 (6 bases). The CDR3 length is 14 residues. Trimming left V 4 bases short and J 2 bases short, with 13 bases between. Germline-derived CDR1 and CDR2 are SGHRS and YFSETQ. The CDR3 here is CASSPGTNTYEQYF. CDR3 in DNA: TGCGCCAGCAGCCCGGGGACAAACACCTACGAGCAGTACTTC.

This chain connects TRBV7-9 to TRBJ2-5, with TRBD2 identical over 9 bases. The CDR3 runs 16 residues. The J segment lost 5 bases and the V segment lost 1 base, leaving 8 bases of the junction unmatched. Germline assignment: CDR1 SEHNR and CDR2 FQNEAQ (reference sequence). The CDR3 is CASSLGAGTSTETQYF. The CDR3, as DNA: TGTGCCAGCAGCTTAGGGGCCGGGACTAGCACCGAGACCCAGTACTTC.

This clone was counted a few times. The chain links TRBV19 to TRBJ2-1; 12 nucleotides match TRBD2. V lost 3 bases, J lost 6 bases, and 9 bases stayed unmatched. Germline V CDR1 and CDR2: LNHDA, SQIVND (reference sequence). The CDR3 contains 17 residues. CDR3 in amino acids: CASSILGLAGGSNEQFF. CDR3 DNA sequence: TGTGCCAGTAGTATCCTGGGCCTAGCGGGAGGGAGCAATGAGCAGTTCTTC.

The J gene is TRBJ1-1, the V gene TRBV4-2; D is perhaps TRBD1 (5 bases). The CDR3 extends over 14 amino acids. V lost 4 bases and J lost 5, with 14 bases in between. Germline V lookup: CDR1 LGHNA, CDR2 YNFKEQ. Here the CDR3 reads CASSLSQGRTEAFF. CDR3 nucleotides: TGTGCCAGCAGCCTTTCCCAGGGACGGACTGAAGCTTTCTTT.

The chain uses TRBV12-5 and TRBJ2-5; D ambiguous. The V and J ends lost 7 bases and 5 bases respectively, with 23 bases between them. Germline V gene data show CDR1 as LGHNT and CDR2 as FRNRAP. The CDR3 has 16 amino acids. Here the CDR3 reads CASANSTAAGWETQYF. In nucleotides, the CDR3 is TGTGCTAGTGCCAACTCCACGGCCGCAGGCTGGGAGACCCAGTACTTC.

As concerns this clone: This CDR3 is also generated by other DNA sequences in the sample. The chain recombines TRBV6-4 with TRBJ2-2; D assignment may be TRBD1 or TRBD2 (5 bases each). The CDR3 totals 13 residues. Trimming left V 3 bases short and J 3 bases short, with 5 bases between. In germline, CDR1 is MRHNA, CDR2 SNTAGT. CDR3 nucleotides: TGTGCCAGCAGTGAGGGGGACACCGGGGAGCTGTTTTTT. Translating it yields CASSEGDTGELFF.

The chain combines TRBV5-1 with TRBJ1-1; D remains unclear. Germline V lookup: CDR1 SGHRS, CDR2 YFSETQ. The V and J ends lost 0 bases and 0 bases respectively, with 3 bases between them. The CDR3 covers 13 residues. The CDR3 spells CASSLVMNTEAFF. CDR3 bases: TGCGCCAGCAGCTTGGTCATGAACACTGAAGCTTTCTTT.

This chain uses TRBV7-2 with TRBJ2-7; 10 bases fit TRBD1. The length of the CDR3 is 17 residues. Germline CDR1 is SGHTA and CDR2 is FQGNSA. Trimming cost V 1 base and J 0 bases; bases outside gene matches: 6. CDR3 in amino acids: CASSLGQGASLSYEQYF. The CDR3 DNA follows: TGTGCCAGCAGCTTAGGACAGGGGGCGTCCCTCTCCTACGAGCAGTACTTC. The full variable domain, in which reference TRBV7-2 and TRBJ2-7 provide the parts outside the CDR3, is GAGVSQSPSNKVTEKGKDVELRCDPISGHTALYWYRQSLGQGLEFLIYFQGNSAPDKSGLPSDRFSAERTGGSVSTLTIQRTQQEDSAVYLCASSLGQGASLSYEQYFGPGTRLTVT.